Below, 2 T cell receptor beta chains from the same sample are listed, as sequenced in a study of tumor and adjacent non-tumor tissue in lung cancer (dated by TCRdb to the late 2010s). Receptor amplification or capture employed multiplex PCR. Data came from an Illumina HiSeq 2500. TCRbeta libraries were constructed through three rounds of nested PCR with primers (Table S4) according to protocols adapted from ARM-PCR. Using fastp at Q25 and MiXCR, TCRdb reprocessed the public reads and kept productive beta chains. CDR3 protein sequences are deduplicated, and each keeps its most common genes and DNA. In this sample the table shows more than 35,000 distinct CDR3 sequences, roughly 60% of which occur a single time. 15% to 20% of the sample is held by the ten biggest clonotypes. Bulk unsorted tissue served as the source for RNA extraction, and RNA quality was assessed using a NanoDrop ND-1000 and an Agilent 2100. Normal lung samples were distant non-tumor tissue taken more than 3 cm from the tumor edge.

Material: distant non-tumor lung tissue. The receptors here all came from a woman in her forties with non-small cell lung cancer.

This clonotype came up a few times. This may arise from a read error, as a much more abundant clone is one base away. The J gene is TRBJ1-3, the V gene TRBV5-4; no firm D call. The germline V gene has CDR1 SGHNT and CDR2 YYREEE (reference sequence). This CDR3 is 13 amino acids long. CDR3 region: CASSLYGGNTTYF. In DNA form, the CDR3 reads TGTGCCAGCAGCTTGTACGGAGGAAACACCACATATTTT.

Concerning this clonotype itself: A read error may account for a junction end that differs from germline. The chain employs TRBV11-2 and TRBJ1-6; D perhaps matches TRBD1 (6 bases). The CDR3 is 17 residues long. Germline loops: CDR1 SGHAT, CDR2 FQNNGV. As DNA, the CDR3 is TGTCCCAGCAGCTCAACATTTGGGACAAACCTGAGTTCACCCCTCCACTTT. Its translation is CPSSSTFGTNLSSPLHF.